A single sample is the source of the 18 T cell receptor beta chains below, sequenced in a study of T cell clones after liver transplantation. Profiling relied on immunoSEQ multiplex PCR, and the TCRdb table lists in-frame clones only, not all of them. The sample carries around 51,000 clones, about nine tenths recorded once. The source material was CD8+ T cells from blood, sampled 12 months after liver transplant. The receptors here all came from a human patient who received a liver transplant. A subset of T cells may come from the graft donor.

J is TRBJ2-2 and V is TRBV4-3; D uncertain. Germline values: CDR1 LGHNA, CDR2 YSLEER. The CDR3 totals 12 residues. The germline V and J ends were trimmed by 4 bases and 7 bases, with 7 bases remaining between them. The chain's CDR3 is CASSRPGGELFF. CDR3 coding DNA: TGCGCCAGCAGCCGACCGGGCGGGGAGCTGTTTTTT.

V is TRBV27 and J is TRBJ1-1; TRBD1 might be the D (5 bases). V was shortened by 6 bases and J by 1 base, with 12 bases between the two germline ends. Germline V gives CDR1 MNHEY, CDR2 SMNVEV (reference sequence). The CDR3 length is 14 residues. CDR3 amino acids: CASSPWGGNTEAFF. The CDR3 DNA reads as TGTGCCAGCAGCCCCTGGGGGGGGAACACTGAAGCTTTCTTT.

The genes are TRBV19 and TRBJ1-1, with D maybe TRBD1 (5 bases). Per germline, CDR1 LNHDA and CDR2 SQIVND (reference sequence). The CDR3 is made up of 14 amino acids. Trimming stripped 2 bases from V and 1 base from J, with 8 bases between. The CDR3: CASSILGGNTEAFF. Here the CDR3 DNA reads TGTGCCAGTAGTATATTGGGGGGGAACACTGAAGCTTTCTTT.

The chain recombines TRBV5-1 with TRBJ2-5; TRBD2 aligns across 11 bases. V gave up 4 bases and J gave up 5 bases; unmatched junction bases: 16. The CDR3 runs to 18 residues. Germline loops: CDR1 SGHRS, CDR2 YFSETQ. This chain's CDR3 is CASSPPTSGSNKRETQYF. The DNA of the CDR3 is TGCGCCAGCAGCCCCCCCACTAGCGGGAGTAATAAAAGGGAGACCCAGTACTTC.

This clone was seen more than once but under ten times. This chain uses TRBV13 with TRBJ2-5; 9 bases map to TRBD1. The CDR3 has 14 residues. Trimming cost V 6 bases and J 5 bases; bases outside gene matches: 7. Germline V gives CDR1 PRHDT, CDR2 FYEKMQ (reference sequence). CDR3 in amino acids: CASRGQGDLETQYF. The CDR3 nucleotides read TGTGCCAGCAGGGGACAGGGAGATTTGGAGACCCAGTACTTC.

The table lists this clone with a few counts. The chain joins TRBV4-1 to TRBJ2-2; possibly TRBD1 for D (6 bases). The germline V gene has CDR1 MGHRA and CDR2 YSYEKL. The CDR3 spans 16 residues. Trimming took off 1 base at V and 3 bases at J, with 12 bases between the two ends. Written as DNA, the CDR3 is TGCGCCAGCAGCCAAGCCCAGGCAGGGGACACCGGGGAGCTGTTTTTT. It translates to CASSQAQAGDTGELFF.

The chain couples TRBV10-3 to TRBJ2-7; D gene uncertain. CDR3 length equals 12 residues. V was cut by 2 bases and J by 4 bases, with 6 bases left in between. Germline CDR1 reads ENHRY; CDR2 reads SYGVKD. Here the CDR3 reads CAISERKYEQYF. Written as DNA, the CDR3 is TGTGCCATCAGTGAGCGGAAATACGAGCAGTACTTC.

V usage is TRBV10-2 and J usage is TRBJ2-1; the match to TRBD1 covers 12 bases. The CDR3 length is 14 residues. Germline-derived CDR1 and CDR2 are WSHSY and SAAADI. Trimming cost V 3 bases and J 8 bases; bases outside gene matches: 2. CDR3 DNA sequence: TGCGCCAGCAGTGATTGGGACAGGGGGCATGAGCAGTTCTTC. The encoded protein is CASSDWDRGHEQFF.

The genes are TRBV29-1 and TRBJ2-2; D is unclear. The CDR3 sequence is 15 residues long. The ends were cut back, 4 bases at V and 1 base at J, with 13 bases in the middle. Per germline, CDR1 SQVTM and CDR2 ANQGSEA. CDR3 DNA: TGCAGCGTTGCCAGGCCTGAAATGAACACCGGGGAGCTGTTTTTT. It codes for CSVARPEMNTGELFF.

Only a few counts were recorded for this clone. V and J are TRBV4-3 and TRBJ2-5, with TRBD2 identical over 7 bases. The CDR3 consists of 14 residues. Germline loops: CDR1 LGHNA, CDR2 YSLEER. After removal of 4 bases from V and 5 bases from J, the junction contained 7 bases not matched to a gene. CDR3 DNA: TGCGCCAGCAGCCCAGACGGGAGGTTTGAGACCCAGTACTTC. Protein: CASSPDGRFETQYF.

This clone was detected only a few times. The chain has TRBV10-3 and TRBJ2-7; no firm D call. The V end lost 4 bases, the J end lost 6 bases, and 16 bases lay between the germline ends. The CDR3 totals 14 residues. From germline, CDR1 is ENHRY and CDR2 SYGVKD. CDR3 nucleotides: TGTGCCATCAGTGTGTGGGCCTCATTACCCGAGCAGTACTTC. Protein: CAISVWASLPEQYF.

The chain couples TRBV19 to TRBJ2-3, with TRBD1 as a possible D gene (5 bases). Germline V CDR1 and CDR2: LNHDA, SQIVND (reference sequence). The CDR3 spans 16 residues. Trimming stripped 5 bases from V and 3 bases from J, with 18 bases between. The CDR3, as DNA: TGTGCCAGTAGTTGGGGCCAGGGCGGTGGGACAGATACGCAGTATTTT. As protein: CASSWGQGGGTDTQYF.

This clone was observed a handful of times. The V call is TRBV7-9, the J call TRBJ1-2; D uncertain. Trimming took 1 base from V and 6 from J, leaving 6 bases between them. The CDR3 covers 12 residues. The V gene's germline CDR1 is SEHNR and CDR2 FQNEAQ (reference sequence). CDR3 sequence (DNA): TGTGCCAGCAGCTTAGGGGGTGATGGCTACACCTTC. Protein product: CASSLGGDGYTF.

This sequence joins TRBV4-1 and TRBJ2-2, with 8 bases that match TRBD1. CDR3 length equals 17 residues. Looked up from germline, CDR1 is MGHRA and CDR2 is YSYEKL. With V trimmed by 3 bases and J by 1 base, 7 bases remained unmatched. CDR3 nucleotides: TGCGCCAGCAGCCAGCTCCTCGGACAGGGGAACACCGGGGAGCTGTTTTTT. This translates into CASSQLLGQGNTGELFF.

This rearrangement joins TRBV7-3 to TRBJ2-2; a possible D gene is TRBD2 (5 bases). The V gene's germline CDR1 is SGHTA and CDR2 FQGTGA. The V gene lost 5 bases and the J gene lost 8 bases, with 18 bases spanning the gap. The CDR3 consists of 15 residues. CDR3 in DNA: TGTGCCAGCAGCCCCACAACACAACGGGGTGGGGAGCTGTTTTTT. Amino acid sequence: CASSPTTQRGGELFF.

This chain joins TRBV10-1 and TRBJ2-7; 9 positions match TRBD1. The ends lost 0 bases at V and 5 bases at J; junction bases unmatched: 5. Germline V gene data show CDR1 as WNHNN and CDR2 as SYGVQD (reference sequence). The CDR3 has 15 amino acids. This chain's CDR3 is CASSESGTGTDEQYF. The CDR3 bases are TGCGCCAGCAGTGAGTCAGGGACAGGGACCGACGAGCAGTACTTC.

The V and J genes are TRBV19 and TRBJ2-2; TRBD2 matches 8 bases. The ends lost 1 base at V and 6 bases at J; junction bases unmatched: 4. Germline V gives CDR1 LNHDA, CDR2 SQIVND (reference sequence). This CDR3 is 15 amino acids long. The CDR3 here is CASSIGGTSAGELFF. The CDR3 DNA follows: TGTGCCAGTAGTATAGGGGGGACTAGTGCCGGGGAGCTGTTTTTT.

This clone has a single count. This sequence joins TRBV29-1 and TRBJ2-7, with TRBD2 matching 8 bases. The V and J ends lost 4 bases and 2 bases, in that order; junction bases with no gene match: 10. The germline V gene encodes CDR1 SQVTM and CDR2 ANQGSEA. The CDR3 covers 15 residues. The CDR3 nucleotides are TGCAGCGTTGCGGGGGTGCGGGGGGTAGCCTACGAGCAGTACTTC. It translates to CSVAGVRGVAYEQYF.